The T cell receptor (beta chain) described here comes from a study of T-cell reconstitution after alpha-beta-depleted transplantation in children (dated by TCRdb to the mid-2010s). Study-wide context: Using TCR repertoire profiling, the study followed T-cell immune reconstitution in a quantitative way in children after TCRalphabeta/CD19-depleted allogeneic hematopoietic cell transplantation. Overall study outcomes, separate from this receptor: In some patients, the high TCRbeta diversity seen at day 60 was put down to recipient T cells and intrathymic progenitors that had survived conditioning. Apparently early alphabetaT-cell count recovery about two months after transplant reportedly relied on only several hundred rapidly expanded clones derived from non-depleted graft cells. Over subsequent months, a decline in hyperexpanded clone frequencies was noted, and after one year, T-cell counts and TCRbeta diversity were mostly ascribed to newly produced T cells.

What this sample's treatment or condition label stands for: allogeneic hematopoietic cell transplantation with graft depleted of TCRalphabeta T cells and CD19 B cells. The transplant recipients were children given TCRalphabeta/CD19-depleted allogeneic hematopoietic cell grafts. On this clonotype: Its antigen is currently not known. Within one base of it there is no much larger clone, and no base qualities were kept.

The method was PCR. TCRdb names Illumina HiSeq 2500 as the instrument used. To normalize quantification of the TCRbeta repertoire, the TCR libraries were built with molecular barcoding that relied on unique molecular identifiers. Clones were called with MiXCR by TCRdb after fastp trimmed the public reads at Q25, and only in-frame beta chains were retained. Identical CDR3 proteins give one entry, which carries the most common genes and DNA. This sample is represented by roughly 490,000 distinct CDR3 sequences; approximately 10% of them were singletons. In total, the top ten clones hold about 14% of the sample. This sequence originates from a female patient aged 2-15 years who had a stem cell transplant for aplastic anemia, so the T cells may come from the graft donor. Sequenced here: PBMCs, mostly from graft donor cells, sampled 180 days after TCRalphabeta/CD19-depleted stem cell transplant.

The nucleotide sequence is given as TGTGCTAGTGGTCCCCCACGGGCGGCCCAGTACTTC. This sequence encodes CASGPPRAAQYF. The rearrangement combines TRBV12-5 with TRBJ2-5, with the D gene not clear enough to name. From its cysteine to its phenylalanine, the CDR3 spans 12 amino acids. Only the CDR3 part of the read is kept: 36 bases, read in frame from the first base. V is cut by 5 bases and J by 9 bases, and the space between the germline ends is 13 bases. The germline V gene yields LGHNT for CDR1 and FRNRAP for CDR2.